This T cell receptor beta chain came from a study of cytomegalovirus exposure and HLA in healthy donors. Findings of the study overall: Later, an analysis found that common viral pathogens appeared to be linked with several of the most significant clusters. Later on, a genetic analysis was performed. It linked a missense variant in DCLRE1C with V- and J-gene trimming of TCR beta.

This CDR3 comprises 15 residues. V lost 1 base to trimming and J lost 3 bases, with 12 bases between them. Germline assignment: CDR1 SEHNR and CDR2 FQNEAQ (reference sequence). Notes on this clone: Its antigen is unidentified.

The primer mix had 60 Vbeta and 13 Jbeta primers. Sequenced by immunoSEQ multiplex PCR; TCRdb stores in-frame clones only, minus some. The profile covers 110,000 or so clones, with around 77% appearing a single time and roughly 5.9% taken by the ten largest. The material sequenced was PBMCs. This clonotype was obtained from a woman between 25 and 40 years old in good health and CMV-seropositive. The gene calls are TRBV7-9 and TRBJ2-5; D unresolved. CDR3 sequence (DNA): TGTGCCAGCAGCTTAGTTAAGCCCAAAAAAGAGACCCAGTACTTC. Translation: CASSLVKPKKETQYF.